This T cell receptor beta chain was sequenced for a study of control samples from healthy donors and cancer patients. Germline lookup yields CDR1 SGHRS and CDR2 YFSETQ. V lost 0 bases and J lost 7, with 16 bases in between. CDR3 size: 15 residues. Libraries were prepared by immunoSEQ multiplex PCR; TCRdb keeps only in-frame clonotypes and omits some of them. The data show roughly 220,000 clones, around 94% seen once. V gene TRBV5-1 combines with J gene TRBJ1-2; no reliable D call. The receptor comes from a man aged 45 to 65 in good health. The sequencing input was blood. CDR3 coding DNA: TGCGCCAGCAGCTTGGCCGGATGGATGACGGGTGGCTACACCTTC. Encoded protein: CASSLAGWMTGGYTF.